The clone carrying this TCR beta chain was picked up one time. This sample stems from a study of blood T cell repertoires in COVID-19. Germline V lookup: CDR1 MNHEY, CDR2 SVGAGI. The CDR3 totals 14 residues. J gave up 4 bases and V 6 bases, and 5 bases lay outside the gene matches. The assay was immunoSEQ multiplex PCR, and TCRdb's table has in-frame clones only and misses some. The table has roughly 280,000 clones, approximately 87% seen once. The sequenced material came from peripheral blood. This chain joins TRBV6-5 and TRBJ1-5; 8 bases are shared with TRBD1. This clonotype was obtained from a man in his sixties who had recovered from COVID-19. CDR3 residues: CASRGTGINQPQHF. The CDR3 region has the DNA TGTGCCAGCAGGGGGACAGGTATTAATCAGCCCCAGCATTTT.